Only a few counts were recorded for the clone carrying this T cell receptor (beta chain). Its specificity is not known. Sequence at one end of the junction differs from germline and may be a read error. The protocol attached unique molecular identifiers to individual cDNA molecules. TCRdb used MiXCR to reprocess the 5' RACE reads, holding one entry per CDR3 protein. The sample has some 58,000 distinct CDR3 sequences, less than 15% seen once. The CDR3 runs 12 residues. Germline lookup yields CDR1 DFQATT and CDR2 SNEGSKA (reference sequence). These data originate in a study of early T cells in non-severe SARS-CoV-2 infection. Study-wide context: RNA in bulk from unsorted whole blood was sequenced, and chains were unpaired. Findings and caveats of the study: Clonotype matching in VDJdb favored anti-spike CD8 responses and did not capture private and CD4 specificities.

The gene calls are TRBV20-1 and TRBJ1-3; the D is unclear. The source material was whole blood. The clonotype originates from an adult who was a healthcare worker with PCR-confirmed SARS-CoV-2 infection or an uninfected control (not recorded which). For the CDR3, the DNA is TGCAGTGCTAGAGATCACGGAAACACCGTATATTTT. This gives the protein CSARDHGNTVYF.